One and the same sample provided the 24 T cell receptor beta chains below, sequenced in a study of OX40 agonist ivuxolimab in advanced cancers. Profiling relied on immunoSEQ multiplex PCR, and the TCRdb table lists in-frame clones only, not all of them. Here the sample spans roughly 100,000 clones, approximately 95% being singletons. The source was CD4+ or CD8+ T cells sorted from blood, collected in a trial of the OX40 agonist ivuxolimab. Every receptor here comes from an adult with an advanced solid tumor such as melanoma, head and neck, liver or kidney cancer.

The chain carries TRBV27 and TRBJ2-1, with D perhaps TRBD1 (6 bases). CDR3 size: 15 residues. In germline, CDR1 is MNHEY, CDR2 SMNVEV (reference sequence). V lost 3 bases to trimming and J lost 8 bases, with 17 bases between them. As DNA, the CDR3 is TGTGCCAGCAGTTTTACCTACACAAAGGGGGATGAGCAGTTCTTC. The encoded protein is CASSFTYTKGDEQFF.

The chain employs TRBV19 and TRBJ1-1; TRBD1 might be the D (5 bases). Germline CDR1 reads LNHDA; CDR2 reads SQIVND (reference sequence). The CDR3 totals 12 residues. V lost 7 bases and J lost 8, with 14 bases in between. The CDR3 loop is CASILVGGEAFF. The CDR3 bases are TGTGCCAGTATCCTTGTTGGGGGAGAAGCTTTCTTT.

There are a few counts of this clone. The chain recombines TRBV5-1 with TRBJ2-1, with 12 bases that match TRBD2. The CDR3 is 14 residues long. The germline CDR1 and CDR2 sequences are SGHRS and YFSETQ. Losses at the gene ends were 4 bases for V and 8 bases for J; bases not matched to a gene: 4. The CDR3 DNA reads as TGCGCCAGCAGCCCTAGCGGGGGGGCTGATGAGCAGTTCTTC. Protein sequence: CASSPSGGADEQFF.

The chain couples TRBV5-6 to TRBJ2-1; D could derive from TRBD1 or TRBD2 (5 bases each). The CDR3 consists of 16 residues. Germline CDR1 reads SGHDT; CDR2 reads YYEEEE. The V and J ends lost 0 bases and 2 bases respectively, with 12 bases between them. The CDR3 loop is CASSLVDQGPYNEQFF. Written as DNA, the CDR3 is TGTGCCAGCAGCTTGGTAGACCAGGGACCCTACAATGAGCAGTTCTTC. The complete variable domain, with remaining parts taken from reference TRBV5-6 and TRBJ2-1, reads DAGVTQSPTHLIKTRGQQVTLRCSPKSGHDTVSWYQQALGQGPQFIFQYYEEEERQRGNFPDRFSGHQFPNYSSELNVNALLLGDSALYLCASSLVDQGPYNEQFFGPGTRLTVL.

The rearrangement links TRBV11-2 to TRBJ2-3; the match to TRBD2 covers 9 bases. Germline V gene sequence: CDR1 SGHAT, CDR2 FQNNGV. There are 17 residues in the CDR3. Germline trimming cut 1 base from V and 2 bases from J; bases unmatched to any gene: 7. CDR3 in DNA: TGTGCCAGCAGCTTAGTGGGCGGGAGGGCCGACACAGATACGCAGTATTTT. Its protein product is CASSLVGGRADTDTQYF.

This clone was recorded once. CDR3 residues: CASSLFGDHYGYTF. CDR3 bases: TGTGCCAGCAGTTTATTCGGGGACCACTATGGCTACACCTTC. This chain joins TRBV27 and TRBJ1-2, with D possibly TRBD1 on 5 matching bases. The germline V gene has CDR1 MNHEY and CDR2 SMNVEV (reference sequence). Deletions cut 1 base from V and 3 bases from J, with 9 bases between. The CDR3 loop spans 14 amino acids.

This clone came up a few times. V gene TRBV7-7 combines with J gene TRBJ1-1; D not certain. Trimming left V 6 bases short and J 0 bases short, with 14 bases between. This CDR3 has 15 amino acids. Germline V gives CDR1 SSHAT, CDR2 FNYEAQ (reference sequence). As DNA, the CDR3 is TGTGCCAGCAGTTTTCAGACGGTACTGAACACTGAAGCTTTCTTT. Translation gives CASSFQTVLNTEAFF.

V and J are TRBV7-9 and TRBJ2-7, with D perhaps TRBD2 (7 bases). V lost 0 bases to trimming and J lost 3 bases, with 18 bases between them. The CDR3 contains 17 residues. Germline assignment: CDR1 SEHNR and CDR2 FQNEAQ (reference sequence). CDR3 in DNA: TGTGCCAGCAGCTTAGCGGGGGGCGGGAGTGTCGGCTACGAGCAGTACTTC. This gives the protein CASSLAGGGSVGYEQYF.

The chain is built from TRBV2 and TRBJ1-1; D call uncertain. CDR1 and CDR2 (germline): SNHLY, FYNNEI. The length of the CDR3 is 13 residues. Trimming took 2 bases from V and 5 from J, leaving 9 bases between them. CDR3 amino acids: CASSETPGTEAFF. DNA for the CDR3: TGTGCCAGCAGTGAAACCCCCGGAACTGAAGCTTTCTTT.

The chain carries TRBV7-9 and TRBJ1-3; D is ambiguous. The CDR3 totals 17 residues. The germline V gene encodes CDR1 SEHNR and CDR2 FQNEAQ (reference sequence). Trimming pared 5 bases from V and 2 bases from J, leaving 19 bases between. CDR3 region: CASSPGPEGRAGNTIYF. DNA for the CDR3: TGTGCCAGCAGCCCAGGCCCCGAGGGAAGGGCTGGAAACACCATATATTTT. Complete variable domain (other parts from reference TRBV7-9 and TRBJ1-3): DTGVSQNPRHKITKRGQNVTFRCDPISEHNRLYWYRQTLGQGPEFLTYFQNEAQLEKSRLLSDRFSAERPKGSFSTLEIQRTEQGDSAMYLCASSPGPEGRAGNTIYFGEGSWLTVV.

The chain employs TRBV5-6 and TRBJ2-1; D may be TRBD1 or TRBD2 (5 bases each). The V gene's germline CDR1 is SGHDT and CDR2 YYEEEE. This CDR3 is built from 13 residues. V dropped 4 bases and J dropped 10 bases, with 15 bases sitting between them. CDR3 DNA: TGTGCCAGCAGCCCGGAGAGGGGATGGGAGCAGTTCTTC. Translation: CASSPERGWEQFF.

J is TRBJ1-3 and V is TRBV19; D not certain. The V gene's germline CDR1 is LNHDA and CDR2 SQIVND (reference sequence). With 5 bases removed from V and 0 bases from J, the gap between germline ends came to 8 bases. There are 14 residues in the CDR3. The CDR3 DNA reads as TGTGCCAGTAGTTTCACCGACTCTGGAAACACCATATATTTT. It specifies CASSFTDSGNTIYF.

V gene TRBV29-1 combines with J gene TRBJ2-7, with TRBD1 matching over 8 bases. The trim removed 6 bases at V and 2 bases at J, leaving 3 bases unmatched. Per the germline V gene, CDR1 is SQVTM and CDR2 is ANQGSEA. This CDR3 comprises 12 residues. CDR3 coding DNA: TGCAGCGTCAAGGACAGGGCCTACGAGCAGTACTTC. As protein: CSVKDRAYEQYF.

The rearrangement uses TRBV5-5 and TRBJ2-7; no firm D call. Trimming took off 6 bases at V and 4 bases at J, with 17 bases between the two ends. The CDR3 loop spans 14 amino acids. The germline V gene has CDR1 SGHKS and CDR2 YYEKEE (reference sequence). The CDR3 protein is CASTHFPSGYEQYF. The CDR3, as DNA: TGTGCCAGCACCCACTTTCCCTCAGGTTACGAGCAGTACTTC.

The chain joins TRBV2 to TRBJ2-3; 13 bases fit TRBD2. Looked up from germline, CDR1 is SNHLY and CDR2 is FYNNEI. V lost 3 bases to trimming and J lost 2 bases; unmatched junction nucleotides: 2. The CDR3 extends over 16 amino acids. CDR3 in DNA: TGTGCCAGCAGTGAGGGACTAGCGGGACTCACAGATACGCAGTATTTT. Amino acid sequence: CASSEGLAGLTDTQYF.

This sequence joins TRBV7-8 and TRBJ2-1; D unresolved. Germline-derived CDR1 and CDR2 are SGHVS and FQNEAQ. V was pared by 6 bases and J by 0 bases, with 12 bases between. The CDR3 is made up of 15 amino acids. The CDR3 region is CASRSGPGSYNEQFF. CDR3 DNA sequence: TGTGCCAGCAGATCCGGGCCCGGCTCCTACAATGAGCAGTTCTTC.

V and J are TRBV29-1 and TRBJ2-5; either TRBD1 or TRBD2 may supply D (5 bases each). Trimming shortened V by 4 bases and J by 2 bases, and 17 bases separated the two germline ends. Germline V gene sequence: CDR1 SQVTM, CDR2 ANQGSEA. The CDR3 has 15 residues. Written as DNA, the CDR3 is TGCAGCGTTGCCGGTGGGGGATGGGGGCAAGAGACCCAGTACTTC. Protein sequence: CSVAGGGWGQETQYF.

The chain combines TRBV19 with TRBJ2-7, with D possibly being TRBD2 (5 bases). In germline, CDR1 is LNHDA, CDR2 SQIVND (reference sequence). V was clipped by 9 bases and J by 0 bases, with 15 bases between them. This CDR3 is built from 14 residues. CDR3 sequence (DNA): TGTGCCAGCAACCCTGCGGGTAGCTCCTACGAGCAGTACTTC. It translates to CASNPAGSSYEQYF.

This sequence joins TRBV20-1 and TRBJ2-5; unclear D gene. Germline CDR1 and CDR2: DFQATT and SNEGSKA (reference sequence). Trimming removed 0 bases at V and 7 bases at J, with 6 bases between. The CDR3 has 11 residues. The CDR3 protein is CSARDYGTQYF. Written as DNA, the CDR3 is TGCAGTGCTAGAGATTACGGGACCCAGTACTTC.

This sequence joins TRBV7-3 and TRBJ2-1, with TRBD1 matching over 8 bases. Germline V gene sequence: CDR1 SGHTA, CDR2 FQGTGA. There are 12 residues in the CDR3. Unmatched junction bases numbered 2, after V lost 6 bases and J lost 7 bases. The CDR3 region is CASSDRGNEQFF. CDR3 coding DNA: TGTGCCAGCAGTGACAGGGGTAATGAGCAGTTCTTC.

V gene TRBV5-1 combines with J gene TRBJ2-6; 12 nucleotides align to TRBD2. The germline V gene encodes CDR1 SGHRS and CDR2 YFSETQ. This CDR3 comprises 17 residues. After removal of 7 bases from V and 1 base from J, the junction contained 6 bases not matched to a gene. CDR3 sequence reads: CASLMTSGGSGANVLTF. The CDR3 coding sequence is TGCGCCAGCCTCATGACTAGCGGGGGTTCTGGGGCCAACGTCCTGACTTTC.

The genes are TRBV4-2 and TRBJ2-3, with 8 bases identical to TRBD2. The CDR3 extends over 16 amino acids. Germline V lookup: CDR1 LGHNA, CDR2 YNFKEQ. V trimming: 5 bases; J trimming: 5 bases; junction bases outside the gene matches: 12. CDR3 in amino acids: CASSLEKATSEDTQYF. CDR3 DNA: TGTGCCAGCAGCTTAGAAAAGGCGACTAGCGAAGATACGCAGTATTTT.

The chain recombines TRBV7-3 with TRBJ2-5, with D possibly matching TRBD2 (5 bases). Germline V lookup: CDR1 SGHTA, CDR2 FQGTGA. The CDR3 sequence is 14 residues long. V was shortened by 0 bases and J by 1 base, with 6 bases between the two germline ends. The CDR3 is CASSLTDSQETQYF. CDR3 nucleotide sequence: TGTGCCAGCAGCTTAACGGACTCCCAAGAGACCCAGTACTTC.

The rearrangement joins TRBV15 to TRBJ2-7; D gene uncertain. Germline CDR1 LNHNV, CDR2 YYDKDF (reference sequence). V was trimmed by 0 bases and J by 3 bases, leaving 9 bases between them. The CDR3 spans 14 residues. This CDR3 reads CATSRESMGYEQYF. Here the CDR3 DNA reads TGTGCCACCAGCAGAGAGTCAATGGGCTACGAGCAGTACTTC.